This TCR beta chain was observed in a study of cytomegalovirus exposure and HLA in healthy donors. General study results and limits: Some V segments could not be told apart, so they were left out, TRBV6-2 and TRBV6-3 among them. Association of a missense DCLRE1C variant with TCR beta V- and J-gene trimming was reported in a later analysis. In vitro work confirmed that a few CMV-associated chains recognize CMV antigens.

The length of the CDR3 is 11 residues. Germline-derived CDR1 and CDR2 are SGHRS and YFSETQ. Researchers ran the PCR with 60 Vbeta and 13 Jbeta primers. TCRdb keeps only in-frame clones here, not all; method: immunoSEQ multiplex PCR. The sample includes 140,000 to 150,000 clones, roughly 77% of them seen just once. A note on this clone: Its antigen is unidentified. One end of the junction is discordant with germline, which a read error may explain.

Sample: PBMCs. This receptor was identified in a male donor in good health and CMV-seronegative. J is TRBJ1-1 and V is TRBV5-1; no firm D call. This CDR3 is CASSLKTETFF. The CDR3 DNA follows: TGCGCCAGCAGCTTGAAGACTGAAACTTTCTTT.